The 26 T cell receptor beta chains below come from one sample, sequenced in a study of T cell repertoires in cytomegalovirus infection. TCRdb reprocessed the reads with MiXCR, giving one entry per CDR3 protein. The table has 200,000 to 300,000 distinct CDR3 sequences, roughly 6.5% seen once. Sequences were obtained from PBMCs. Every receptor here comes from a human donor in good health (CMV status not recorded). Some clones in this sample may be carry-over from other donors' samples.

Many counts were recorded for this clonotype. The genes are TRBV29-1 and TRBJ2-1; 10 nucleotides line up with TRBD1. CDR3 size: 13 residues. Germline assignment: CDR1 SQVTM and CDR2 ANQGSEA. With 2 bases clipped from V and 7 bases from J, the junction kept 2 bases outside the gene matches. The CDR3 nucleotides are TGCAGCGTTGAAAGGACAGGGGGAAATGAGCAGTTCTTC. It specifies CSVERTGGNEQFF.

This clonotype has just a few counts. J is TRBJ1-2 and V is TRBV9, with TRBD1 matching 8 bases. This CDR3 is built from 15 residues. Per germline, CDR1 SGDLS and CDR2 YYNGEE. J was trimmed by 4 bases and V by 0 bases; bases with no gene match: 5. CDR3 in amino acids: CASSVEAGGTYGYTF. As DNA, the CDR3 is TGTGCCAGCAGCGTAGAGGCAGGGGGCACCTATGGCTACACCTTC.

At least ten counts were recorded for this clonotype. V usage is TRBV18 and J usage is TRBJ1-1; no firm D call. The V end was cut by 3 bases, the J end by 3 bases, with 23 bases between. Germline values: CDR1 KGHSH, CDR2 LQKENI. The CDR3 runs to 18 residues. This chain's CDR3 is CASSPTVSRVPVDTEAFF. CDR3 DNA: TGTGCCAGCTCACCTACGGTATCAAGGGTTCCGGTGGACACTGAAGCTTTCTTT.

This clonotype has ten or more counts. The chain combines TRBV7-6 with TRBJ2-2; perhaps TRBD1 as D (5 bases). Germline CDR1 reads SGHVS; CDR2 reads FNYEAQ. Between the trimmed V and J ends, which lost 5 bases and 4 bases, there was a span of 8 bases. The CDR3 runs to 13 residues. CDR3 amino acids: CASSRDSTGELFF. The CDR3 region has the DNA TGTGCCAGCAGCCGAGACAGCACCGGGGAGCTGTTTTTT.

In its sample, this clonotype was seen a few times. Here the CDR3 DNA reads TGTGCCAGCAGCTTGGCAGGGGAACTGGGTGAAGCTTTCTTT. Amino acids: CASSLAGELGEAFF. This chain links TRBV7-9 with TRBJ1-1, with D maybe TRBD1 (6 bases). The germline V gene encodes CDR1 SEHNR and CDR2 FQNEAQ (reference sequence). The CDR3 runs to 14 residues. V was cut by 3 bases and J by 7 bases, with 15 bases left in between.

The CDR3 here is CASSLDGASNTEAFF. In DNA, the CDR3 is TGCGCCAGCAGCTTGGATGGGGCTTCCAACACTGAAGCTTTCTTT. V and J are TRBV5-1 and TRBJ1-1; TRBD1 is a possible D gene (5 bases). V lost 0 bases and J lost 2, with 11 bases in between. This CDR3 has 15 amino acids. Germline V lookup: CDR1 SGHRS, CDR2 YFSETQ.

This clonotype occurred many times. This chain links TRBV7-8 with TRBJ2-3, with 7 positions matching TRBD2. The V gene end was trimmed by 5 bases and the J gene end by 5 bases; junction bases not matched to a gene: 13. Germline values: CDR1 SGHVS, CDR2 FQNEAQ. This CDR3 spans 16 amino acids. The chain's CDR3 is CASSRRLGGEGDTQYF. The CDR3 bases are TGTGCCAGCAGCCGGCGTTTAGGCGGGGAGGGAGATACGCAGTATTTT.

This clonotype has ten or more counts. This rearrangement joins TRBV19 to TRBJ2-7; the match to TRBD2 covers 13 bases. The CDR3 extends over 16 amino acids. Germline loops: CDR1 LNHDA, CDR2 SQIVND (reference sequence). With V trimmed by 3 bases and J by 0 bases, 2 bases remained unmatched. CDR3 coding DNA: TGTGCCAGTAGTATTGGACTAGCGGGAGCCTCCTACGAGCAGTACTTC. Its translation: CASSIGLAGASYEQYF.

This clonotype showed up many times. This sequence joins TRBV12-3 or TRBV12-4 and TRBJ2-1; no clear D. CDR3 size: 13 residues. Deletions cut 11 bases from V and 3 bases from J, with 14 bases between. Written as DNA, the CDR3 is TGTGCCGTTGGATGGGATTACTACAATGAGCAGTTCTTC. Protein: CAVGWDYYNEQFF.

The CDR3 sequence: CASSLGPLGSATPASASYEQYF. DNA for the CDR3: TGTGCCAGCAGCTTAGGCCCCCTGGGCTCTGCAACACCCGCCTCGGCCTCCTACGAGCAGTACTTC. The rearrangement links TRBV7-3 to TRBJ2-7, with D unclear. The CDR3 length is 22 residues. The V end lost 2 bases, the J end lost 0 bases, and 32 bases lay between the germline ends. Germline-derived CDR1 and CDR2 are SGHTA and FQGTGA.

This clonotype was counted ten times or more. The chain links TRBV7-8 to TRBJ2-3; a weak D match, TRBD1 (6 bases). CDR1 and CDR2 (germline): SGHVS, FQNEAQ. This CDR3 has 17 residues. V lost 5 bases and J lost 5, with 23 bases in between. Here the CDR3 reads CASSPQVVGLGGDTQYF. In DNA form, the CDR3 reads TGTGCCAGCAGCCCTCAGGTTGTCGGCCTAGGGGGAGATACGCAGTATTTT.

This clonotype was counted ten times or more. This sequence joins TRBV6-2 or TRBV6-3 and TRBJ2-1; 7 positions match TRBD1. After removal of 2 bases from V and 4 bases from J, the junction contained 5 bases not matched to a gene. CDR1 is MNHEY and CDR2 is SVGEGT in the germline V gene. The CDR3 contains 15 residues. DNA of the CDR3: TGTGCCAGCAGTTACCGGGACAGTTCTTACAATGAGCAGTTCTTC. It specifies CASSYRDSSYNEQFF.

This CDR3 is CASSHPRGKVHNEQFF. For the CDR3, the DNA is TGTGCCAGTAGTCACCCACGGGGAAAGGTACACAATGAGCAGTTCTTC. The rearrangement uses TRBV19 and TRBJ2-1; the D gene is possibly TRBD2 (5 bases). V lost 5 bases, J lost 5 bases, and 19 bases lay in between. CDR3 length equals 16 residues. Germline V lookup: CDR1 LNHDA, CDR2 SQIVND (reference sequence).

This clonotype came up many times. This chain joins TRBV7-9 and TRBJ1-6; no reliable D call. The CDR3 loop spans 15 amino acids. Germline V gives CDR1 SEHNR, CDR2 FQNEAQ (reference sequence). Trimming shortened V by 0 bases and J by 7 bases, and 10 bases separated the two germline ends. The CDR3: CASSLAEAGNSPLHF. DNA of the CDR3: TGTGCCAGCAGCTTAGCAGAGGCGGGAAATTCACCCCTCCACTTT.

This clonotype was observed a few times. This chain connects TRBV20-1 to TRBJ2-3, with 10 bases aligning to TRBD2. J lost 0 bases, V lost 6 bases, and 21 bases had no gene match. The CDR3 loop spans 20 amino acids. Germline CDR1 and CDR2: DFQATT and SNEGSKA (reference sequence). For the CDR3, the DNA is TGCAGTGCCCCTCCTAGCGGGGGAGGATTGACGCAAATTAGCACAGATACGCAGTATTTT. This translates into CSAPPSGGGLTQISTDTQYF.

This clonotype has ten or more counts. This sequence joins TRBV6-2 or TRBV6-3 and TRBJ1-1; 7 bases agree with TRBD1. V gave up 10 bases and J gave up 4 bases; unmatched junction bases: 9. Germline V CDR1 and CDR2: MNHEY, SVGEGT. The CDR3 length is 13 residues. The CDR3 bases are TGTGCCACCGAACAAGACAGGGCCACTGAAGCTTTCTTT. Translation gives CATEQDRATEAFF.

This clonotype has at least ten counts. The chain links TRBV27 to TRBJ2-1; D is ambiguous. CDR1 and CDR2 from the germline V gene are MNHEY and SMNVEV (reference sequence). The length of the CDR3 is 13 residues. Trimming left V 2 bases short and J 8 bases short, with 10 bases between. The CDR3 nucleotides read TGTGCCAGCAGTTTACCGGGTTCGGATGAGCAGTTCTTC. It translates to CASSLPGSDEQFF.

This clonotype was seen repeatedly, ten times or more. The chain is built from TRBV5-5 and TRBJ2-7, with D perhaps matching TRBD2 (5 bases). The CDR3 consists of 13 residues. CDR1 SGHKS and CDR2 YYEKEE come from the germline V gene (reference sequence). V was cut by 6 bases and J by 3 bases, with 13 bases left in between. The CDR3 region is CASTPDGVYEQYF. In DNA form, the CDR3 reads TGTGCCAGCACCCCTGACGGGGTCTACGAGCAGTACTTC.

The sample holds many counts of this clonotype. The chain joins TRBV5-1 to TRBJ2-1; TRBD1 matches at 7 bases. There are 16 residues in the CDR3. Germline CDR1 SGHRS, CDR2 YFSETQ. The V segment lost 4 bases and the J segment 0 bases; nucleotides outside the gene matches: 7. Here the CDR3 DNA reads TGCGCCAGCAGCGTTACACAGGGGTCCTCCTACAATGAGCAGTTCTTC. Amino acid sequence: CASSVTQGSSYNEQFF.

This clonotype appeared many times. DNA of the CDR3: TGCGCCTCACGGGGGGACCCTAGCTCCTACAATGAGCAGTTCTTC. Residues: CASRGDPSSYNEQFF. V is TRBV5-1 and J is TRBJ2-1; 7 positions agree with TRBD2. Germline CDR1 SGHRS, CDR2 YFSETQ. The CDR3 contains 15 residues. J gave up 0 bases and V 10 bases, and 10 bases lay outside the gene matches.

This clonotype was detected ten times or more. Germline and junction disagree at one end, which may indicate a read error. The rearrangement joins TRBV20-1 to TRBJ2-7, with TRBD1 matching over 10 bases. This CDR3 region has 13 residues. Germline CDR1 reads DFQATT; CDR2 reads SNEGSKA (reference sequence). In nucleotides, the CDR3 is TGCAGTGCAAGAGGACAGGGGGGCTACGAGCAGTACTTC. Its translation is CSARGQGGYEQYF.

This clonotype was counted at least ten times. One junction end does not reproduce the germline sequence, and a read error may be involved. The CDR3 nucleotides are TGTGCCAGCAGTTTAGACTACAATGAGCAGTTCTTC. Residues: CASSLDYNEQFF. V usage is TRBV7-9 and J usage is TRBJ2-1; D remains ambiguous. This CDR3 spans 12 amino acids. CDR1 is SEHNR and CDR2 is FQNEAQ in the germline V gene (reference sequence).

This clonotype was seen at least ten times. The chain is built from TRBV4-1 and TRBJ2-5; no reliable D call. The CDR3 spans 15 residues. Germline loops: CDR1 MGHRA, CDR2 YSYEKL. The ends were cut back, 2 bases at V and 7 bases at J, with 17 bases in the middle. DNA of the CDR3: TGCGCCAGCAGCCAATCGATCGGCGACCCTAGGACCCAGTACTTC. It is translated as CASSQSIGDPRTQYF.

This clonotype showed up many times. V and J are TRBV28 and TRBJ1-6; 9 nucleotides match TRBD1. This CDR3 spans 18 amino acids. Per the germline V gene, CDR1 is MDHEN and CDR2 is SYDVKM. V shed 4 bases, J shed 10 bases, and the junction held 17 bases outside the gene matches. CDR3 protein: CASSSLPPGTGLHSPLHF. In nucleotides, the CDR3 is TGTGCCAGCAGTTCCCTCCCCCCTGGGACAGGGCTTCACTCACCCCTCCACTTT.

This clonotype was seen only a few times. The chain carries TRBV6-2 or TRBV6-3 and TRBJ2-3; 8 bases fit TRBD2. The V and J ends lost 2 bases and 6 bases, in that order; junction bases with no gene match: 4. The CDR3 sequence is 14 residues long. CDR1 and CDR2 from the germline V gene are MNHEY and SVGEGT. CDR3 nucleotides: TGTGCCAGCAGTTACGCGGGGGGCCAGGATACGCAGTATTTT. Residues: CASSYAGGQDTQYF.

This clonotype was recorded at least ten times. This chain joins TRBV27 and TRBJ2-5; D uncertain. Germline CDR1 reads MNHEY; CDR2 reads SMNVEV (reference sequence). The CDR3 runs to 14 residues. Trimming took off 8 bases at V and 4 bases at J, with 17 bases between the two ends. In DNA, the CDR3 is TGTGCCAGCCCCCCCGACCGACACCGAGAGACCCAGTACTTC. Protein product: CASPPDRHRETQYF.